The 2 T cell receptor beta chains below were found in one sample sequenced in a study of T cell repertoires in cytomegalovirus infection. MiXCR was run by TCRdb on the reads, yielding one entry per CDR3 protein. The data show over 450,000 distinct CDR3 sequences, around 11% seen once. Input material: PBMCs. The receptors here all came from a human donor in good health (CMV status not recorded). Some clones in this sample may be carry-over from other donors' samples.

The sample holds many counts of this clonotype. This chain connects TRBV7-3 to TRBJ1-1, with D maybe TRBD1 (6 bases). This CDR3 has 14 residues. Trimming removed 5 bases at V and 5 bases at J, with 15 bases between. Germline values: CDR1 SGHTA, CDR2 FQGTGA. The CDR3 coding sequence is TGTGCCAGCAGCACAGAGGGGGGGGAGACTGAAGCTTTCTTT. Its protein is CASSTEGGETEAFF.

This clonotype was seen many times. The V call is TRBV7-2, the J call TRBJ1-2; no reliable D call. The germline V gene has CDR1 SGHTA and CDR2 FQGNSA. The ends were cut back, 1 base at V and 3 bases at J, with 12 bases in the middle. The CDR3 extends over 15 amino acids. The CDR3, as DNA: TGTGCCAGCAGCTTAGAACCCGACTCCGACTATGGCTACACCTTC. This codes for CASSLEPDSDYGYTF.